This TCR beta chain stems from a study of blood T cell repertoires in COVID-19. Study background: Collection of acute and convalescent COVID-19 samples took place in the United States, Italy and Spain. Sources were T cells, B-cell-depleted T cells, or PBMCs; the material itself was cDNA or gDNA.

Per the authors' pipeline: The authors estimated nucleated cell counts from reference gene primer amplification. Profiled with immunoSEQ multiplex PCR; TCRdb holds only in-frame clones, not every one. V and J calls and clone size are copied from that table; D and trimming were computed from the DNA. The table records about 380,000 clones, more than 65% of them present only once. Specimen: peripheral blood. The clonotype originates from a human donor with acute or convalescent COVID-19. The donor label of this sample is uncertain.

The CDR3 sequence: CASRFFGTARTTEAFF. CDR3 bases: TGTGCCAGCAGATTCTTCGGGACAGCCCGAACCACTGAAGCTTTCTTT. The chain uses TRBV2 and TRBJ1-1; 7 bases match TRBD1. The CDR3 covers 16 residues. Germline-derived CDR1 and CDR2 are SNHLY and FYNNEI. V shed 6 bases and J 4 bases; nucleotides not matched to a gene: 14.